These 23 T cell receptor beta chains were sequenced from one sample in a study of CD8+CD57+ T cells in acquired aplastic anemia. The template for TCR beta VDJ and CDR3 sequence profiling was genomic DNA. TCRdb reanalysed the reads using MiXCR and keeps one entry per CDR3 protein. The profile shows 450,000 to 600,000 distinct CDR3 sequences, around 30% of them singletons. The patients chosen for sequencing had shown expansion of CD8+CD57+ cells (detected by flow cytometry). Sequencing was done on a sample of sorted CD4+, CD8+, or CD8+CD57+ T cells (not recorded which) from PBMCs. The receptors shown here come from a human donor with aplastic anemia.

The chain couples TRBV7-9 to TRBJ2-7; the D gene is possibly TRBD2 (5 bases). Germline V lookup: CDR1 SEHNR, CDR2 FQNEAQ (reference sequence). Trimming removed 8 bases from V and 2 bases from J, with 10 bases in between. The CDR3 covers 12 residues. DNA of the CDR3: TGTGCCAGCCTGGACTGGCCCTACGAGCAGTACTTC. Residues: CASLDWPYEQYF.

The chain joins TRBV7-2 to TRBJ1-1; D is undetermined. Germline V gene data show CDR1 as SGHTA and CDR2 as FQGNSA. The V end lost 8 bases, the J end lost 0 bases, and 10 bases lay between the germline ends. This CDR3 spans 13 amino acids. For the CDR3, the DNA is TGTGCCAGCTTCGCAGGTCTGAACACTGAAGCTTTCTTT. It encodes CASFAGLNTEAFF.

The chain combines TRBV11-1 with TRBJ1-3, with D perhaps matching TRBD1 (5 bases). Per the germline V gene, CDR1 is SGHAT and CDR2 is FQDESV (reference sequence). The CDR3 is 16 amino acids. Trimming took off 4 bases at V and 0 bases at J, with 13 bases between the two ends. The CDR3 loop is CASSWPGLGSGNTIYF. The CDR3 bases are TGTGCCAGCAGCTGGCCGGGACTGGGCTCTGGAAACACCATATATTTT.

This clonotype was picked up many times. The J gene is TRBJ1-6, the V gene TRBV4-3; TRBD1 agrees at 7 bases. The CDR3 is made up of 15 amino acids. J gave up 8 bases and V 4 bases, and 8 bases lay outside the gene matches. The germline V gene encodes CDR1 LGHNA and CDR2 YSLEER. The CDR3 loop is CASSPGGTADSPLHF. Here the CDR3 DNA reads TGCGCCAGCAGCCCAGGGGGGACCGCCGATTCACCCCTCCACTTT.

The CDR3 sequence is CASSMGGSVANEKLFF. The CDR3 nucleotides are TGTGCCAGTAGTATGGGGGGGAGCGTGGCTAATGAAAAACTGTTTTTT. This chain connects TRBV19 to TRBJ1-4; tentatively, D is TRBD1 (5 bases). The CDR3 is 16 residues long. CDR1 is LNHDA, CDR2 SQIVND, per germline (reference sequence). Trimming left V 3 bases short and J 3 bases short, with 14 bases between.

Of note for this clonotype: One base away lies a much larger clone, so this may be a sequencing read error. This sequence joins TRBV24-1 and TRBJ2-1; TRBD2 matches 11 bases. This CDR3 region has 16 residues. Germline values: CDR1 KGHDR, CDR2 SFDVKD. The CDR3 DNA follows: TGTGCCACCGGTGAACAAACTAGCGGGAGCAGCAATGAGCAGTTCTTC. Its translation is CATGEQTSGSSNEQFF.

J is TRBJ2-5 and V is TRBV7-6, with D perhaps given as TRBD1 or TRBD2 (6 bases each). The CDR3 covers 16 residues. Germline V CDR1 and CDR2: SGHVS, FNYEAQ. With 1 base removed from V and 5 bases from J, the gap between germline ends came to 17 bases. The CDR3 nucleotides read TGTGCCAGCAGCTTAGAACGGTGGGGGGCGCAGGAGACCCAGTACTTC. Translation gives CASSLERWGAQETQYF.

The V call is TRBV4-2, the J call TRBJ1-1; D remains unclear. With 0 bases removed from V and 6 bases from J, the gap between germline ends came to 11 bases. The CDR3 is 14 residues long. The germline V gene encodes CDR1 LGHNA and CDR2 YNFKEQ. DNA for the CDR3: TGTGCCAGCAGCCAAGATTTAGTTTCATCTGAAGCTTTCTTT. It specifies CASSQDLVSSEAFF.

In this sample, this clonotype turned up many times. The CDR3: CASSTQGTTGELFF. CDR3 DNA: TGTGCCAGCAGTACTCAGGGGACCACCGGGGAGCTGTTTTTT. The chain combines TRBV2 with TRBJ2-2; TRBD1 is a possible D gene (6 bases). Germline V gives CDR1 SNHLY, CDR2 FYNNEI. V gave up 5 bases and J gave up 4 bases, with 11 bases separating them. The CDR3 totals 14 residues.

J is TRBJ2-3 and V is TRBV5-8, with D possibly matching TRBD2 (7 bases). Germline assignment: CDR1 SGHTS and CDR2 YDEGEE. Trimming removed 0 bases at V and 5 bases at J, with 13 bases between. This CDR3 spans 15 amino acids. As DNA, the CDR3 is TGTGCCAGCAGCTTGGGGGCGGGGGCGGTAGATACGCAGTATTTT. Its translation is CASSLGAGAVDTQYF.

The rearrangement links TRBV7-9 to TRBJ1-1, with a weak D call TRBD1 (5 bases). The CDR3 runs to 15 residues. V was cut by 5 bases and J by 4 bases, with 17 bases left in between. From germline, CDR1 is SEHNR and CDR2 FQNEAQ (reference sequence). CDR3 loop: CASSRPGPQRTEAFF. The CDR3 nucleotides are TGTGCCAGCAGCAGACCGGGACCCCAGCGCACTGAAGCTTTCTTT.

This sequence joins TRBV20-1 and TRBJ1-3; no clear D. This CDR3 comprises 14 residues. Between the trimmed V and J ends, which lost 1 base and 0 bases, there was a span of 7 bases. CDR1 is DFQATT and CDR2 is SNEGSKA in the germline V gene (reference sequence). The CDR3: CSARAGGSGNTIYF. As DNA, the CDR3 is TGCAGTGCTAGAGCTGGAGGCTCTGGAAACACCATATATTTT.

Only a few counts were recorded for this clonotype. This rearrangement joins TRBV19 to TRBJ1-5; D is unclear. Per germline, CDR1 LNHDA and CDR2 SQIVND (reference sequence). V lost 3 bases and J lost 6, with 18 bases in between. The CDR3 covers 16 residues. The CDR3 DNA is TGTGCCAGTAGTATCGGAGTCTCCTCGGGTACTCAGCCCCAGCATTTT. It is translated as CASSIGVSSGTQPQHF.

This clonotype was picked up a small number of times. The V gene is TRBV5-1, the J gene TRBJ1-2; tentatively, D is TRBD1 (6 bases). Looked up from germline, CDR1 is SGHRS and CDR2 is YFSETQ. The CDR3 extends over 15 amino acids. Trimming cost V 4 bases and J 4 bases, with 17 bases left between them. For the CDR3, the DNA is TGCGCCAGCAGCCCTGGGGGACAACCGTTCTATGGCTACACCTTC. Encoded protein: CASSPGGQPFYGYTF.

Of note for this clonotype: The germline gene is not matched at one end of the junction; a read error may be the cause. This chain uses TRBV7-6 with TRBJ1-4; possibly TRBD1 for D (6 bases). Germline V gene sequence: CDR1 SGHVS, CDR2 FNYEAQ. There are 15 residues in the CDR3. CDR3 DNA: TGTGCCGGCAGCTCCTCGGGGACCAGGGGTGAAAAACTGTTTTTT. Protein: CAGSSSGTRGEKLFF.

CDR3 DNA sequence: TGTGCCAGTAGGCCTCCGGGGATGGAGACCCAGTACTTC. It translates to CASRPPGMETQYF. V is TRBV19 and J is TRBJ2-5, with D possibly TRBD2 on 5 matching bases. The CDR3 length is 13 residues. The V and J ends lost 6 bases and 5 bases respectively, with 13 bases between them. The germline gives CDR1 LNHDA, CDR2 SQIVND (reference sequence).

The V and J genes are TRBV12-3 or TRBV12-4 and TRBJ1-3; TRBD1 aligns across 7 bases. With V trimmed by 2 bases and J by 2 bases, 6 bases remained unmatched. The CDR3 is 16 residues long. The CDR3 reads CASSLRDRAPGNTIYF. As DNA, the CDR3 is TGTGCCAGCAGTTTAAGAGACAGGGCGCCTGGAAACACCATATATTTT.

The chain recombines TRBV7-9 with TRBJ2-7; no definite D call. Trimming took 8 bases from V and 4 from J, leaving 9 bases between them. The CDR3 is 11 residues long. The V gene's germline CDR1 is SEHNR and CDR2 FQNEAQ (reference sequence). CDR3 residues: CASGMKYEQYF. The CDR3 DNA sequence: TGTGCCAGCGGGATGAAATACGAGCAGTACTTC. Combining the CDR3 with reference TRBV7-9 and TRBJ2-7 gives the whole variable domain DTGVSQNPRHKITKRGQNVTFRCDPISEHNRLYWYRQTLGQGPEFLTYFQNEAQLEKSRLLSDRFSAERPKGSFSTLEIQRTEQGDSAMYLCASGMKYEQYFGPGTRLTVT.

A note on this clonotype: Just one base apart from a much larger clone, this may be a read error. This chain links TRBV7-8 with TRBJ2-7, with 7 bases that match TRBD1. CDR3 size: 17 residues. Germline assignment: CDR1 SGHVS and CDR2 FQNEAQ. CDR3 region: CASSTATGRHNSYGQYF. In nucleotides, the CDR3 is TGTGCCAGCAGCACCGCGACAGGGCGCCATAACTCGTACGGGCAGTACTTC.

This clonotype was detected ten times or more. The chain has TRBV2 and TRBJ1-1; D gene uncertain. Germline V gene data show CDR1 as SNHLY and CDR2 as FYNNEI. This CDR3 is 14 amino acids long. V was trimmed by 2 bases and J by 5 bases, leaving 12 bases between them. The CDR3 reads CASSELGGRTEAFF. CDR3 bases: TGTGCCAGCAGTGAACTCGGCGGGAGGACTGAAGCTTTCTTT.

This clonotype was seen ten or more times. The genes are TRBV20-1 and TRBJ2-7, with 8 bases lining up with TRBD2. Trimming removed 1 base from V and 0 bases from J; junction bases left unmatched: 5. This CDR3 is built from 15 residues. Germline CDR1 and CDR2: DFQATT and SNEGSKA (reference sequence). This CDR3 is CSARGGTSLSYEQYF. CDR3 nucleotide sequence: TGCAGTGCTAGAGGAGGGACTAGTCTCTCCTACGAGCAGTACTTC.

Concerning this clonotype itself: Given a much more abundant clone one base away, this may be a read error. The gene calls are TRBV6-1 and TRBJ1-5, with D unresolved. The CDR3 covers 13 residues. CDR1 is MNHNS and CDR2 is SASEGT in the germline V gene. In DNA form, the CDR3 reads TGTGCCGGCAGAGCAAGGGACAATCAGCCCCAGCATTTT. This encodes CAGRARDNQPQHF.

The CDR3 DNA sequence: TGTGCCAGCAGCGCGGGCTCAGATTTCACCCCCTACGAGCAGTACTTC. It encodes CASSAGSDFTPYEQYF. This sequence joins TRBV11-1 and TRBJ2-7, with D maybe TRBD2 (5 bases). In germline, CDR1 is SGHAT, CDR2 FQDESV (reference sequence). With 5 bases removed from V and 2 bases from J, the gap between germline ends came to 19 bases. The CDR3 has 16 amino acids.